The clone carrying this T cell receptor beta chain has only one observation. Its antigen is unidentified. The data were produced by immunoSEQ multiplex PCR, yet TCRdb's version contains in-frame clones alone and is incomplete. The table records approximately 90,000 clones, about four fifths of them present only once. After removal of 0 bases from V and 3 bases from J, the junction contained 2 bases not matched to a gene. The CDR3 covers 14 residues. Germline-derived CDR1 and CDR2 are SGHTS and YDEGEE. This specimen comes from a study of graft-versus-host responses after intestinal transplantation. General observations from the study: Patients who carried graft-donor T cell macrochimerism also had high graft-versus-host to host-versus-graft clonal ratios in their allografts.

Sample: unstimulated CD4+ T cells sorted from spleen or lymph node cells, taken before intestinal transplant. The chain is built from TRBV5-8 and TRBJ1-2; 7 nucleotides match TRBD1. This clonotype was sampled from a human donor who received an intestinal transplant. The CDR3 spells CASSLVGTDYGYTF. CDR3 in DNA: TGTGCCAGCAGCTTGGTAGGGACAGACTATGGCTACACCTTC.